Presented here are 32 T cell receptor beta chains from one specimen sequenced in a study of blood T cell repertoires in COVID-19. Measured with immunoSEQ multiplex PCR; TCRdb has only the in-frame clones, and not every one. In the table there are about 74,000 clones, 80% of which are singletons. Input material: peripheral blood. The receptor set was obtained from a human donor in a cohort sampled during active COVID-19.

The rearrangement joins TRBV6-5 to TRBJ2-2; D may be TRBD1 (6 bases). From germline, CDR1 is MNHEY and CDR2 SVGAGI. The CDR3 runs 16 residues. V was pared by 0 bases and J by 7 bases, with 15 bases between. This chain's CDR3 is CASSYSGQGISGELFF. In DNA form, the CDR3 reads TGTGCCAGCAGTTACTCCGGGCAGGGGATTAGCGGGGAGCTGTTTTTT.

The chain joins TRBV7-8 to TRBJ2-3; D is possibly TRBD1 (5 bases). Germline V gene data show CDR1 as SGHVS and CDR2 as FQNEAQ. This CDR3 has 14 amino acids. V was cut by 1 base and J by 2 bases, with 7 bases left in between. This CDR3 reads CASSLVDNTDTQYF. CDR3 sequence (DNA): TGTGCCAGCAGCTTAGTGGACAACACAGATACGCAGTATTTT.

This clone appeared a few times. V usage is TRBV30 and J usage is TRBJ2-2; no definite D call. Germline loops: CDR1 GTSNPN, CDR2 SVGIG (reference sequence). The germline V and J ends were trimmed by 0 bases and 0 bases, with 11 bases remaining between them. This CDR3 contains 16 residues. This chain's CDR3 is CAWSVSLMTNTGELFF. CDR3 nucleotide sequence: TGTGCCTGGAGTGTGAGTCTTATGACGAACACCGGGGAGCTGTTTTTT.

The chain recombines TRBV5-4 with TRBJ1-3; no firm D call. In germline, CDR1 is SGHNT, CDR2 YYREEE (reference sequence). The length of the CDR3 is 15 residues. Deletions cut 0 bases from V and 5 bases from J, with 12 bases between. The CDR3 here is CASSLEVGRRNTIYF. CDR3 nucleotide sequence: TGTGCCAGCAGCTTGGAGGTCGGCAGGAGAAACACCATATATTTT. The full variable domain, rest sourced from reference TRBV5-4 and TRBJ1-3, is ETGVTQSPTHLIKTRGQQVTLRCSSQSGHNTVSWYQQALGQGPQFIFQYYREEENGRGNFPPRFSGLQFPNYSSELNVNALELDDSALYLCASSLEVGRRNTIYFGEGSWLTVV.

The chain uses TRBV18 and TRBJ2-5; 12 positions agree with TRBD2. The germline CDR1 and CDR2 sequences are KGHSH and LQKENI. The J segment lost 5 bases and the V segment lost 5 bases, leaving 3 bases of the junction unmatched. The CDR3 runs 14 residues. CDR3 loop: CASSRLAGDETQYF. The CDR3 nucleotides read TGTGCCAGCTCAAGACTAGCGGGAGATGAGACCCAGTACTTC.

The gene calls are TRBV4-1 and TRBJ2-5; 8 nucleotides align to TRBD2. Germline assignment: CDR1 MGHRA and CDR2 YSYEKL. The J segment lost 2 bases and the V segment lost 4 bases, leaving 12 bases of the junction unmatched. There are 17 residues in the CDR3. The CDR3 nucleotides read TGCGCCAGCAGCCTCGGGTCCGGGCGGGGGGTACAAGAGACCCAGTACTTC. Its protein is CASSLGSGRGVQETQYF.

The gene calls are TRBV28 and TRBJ2-7; tentatively, D is TRBD2 (6 bases). This CDR3 is built from 14 residues. From germline, CDR1 is MDHEN and CDR2 SYDVKM. Trimming took 8 bases from V and 2 from J, leaving 16 bases between them. CDR3 sequence (DNA): TGTGCCAGCGGGATGGCGGGGCGTGCCTACGAGCAGTACGTC. It specifies CASGMAGRAYEQYV.

V gene TRBV5-1 combines with J gene TRBJ1-1; 10 bases are a match to TRBD1. CDR1 is SGHRS, CDR2 YFSETQ, per germline. Unmatched junction bases numbered 8, after V lost 4 bases and J lost 2 bases. The CDR3 is made up of 16 amino acids. The CDR3 region has the DNA TGCGCCAGCAGCCCCGGGACAGGGGTAGTCAACACTGAAGCTTTCTTT. Amino acids: CASSPGTGVVNTEAFF.

This clone was seen more than once but under ten times. The V gene is TRBV6-5, the J gene TRBJ1-2; 11 nucleotides agree with TRBD1. Trimming removed 0 bases from V and 8 bases from J; junction bases left unmatched: 2. In germline, CDR1 is MNHEY, CDR2 SVGAGI. The CDR3 is 14 residues long. DNA of the CDR3: TGTGCCAGCAGTTACTCTGGACAGGGGGCCGGCTACACCTTC. This sequence encodes CASSYSGQGAGYTF.

The J gene is TRBJ1-3, the V gene TRBV3-1 (or the pseudogene TRBV3-2), with a possible D match to TRBD1 (5 bases). V was clipped by 6 bases and J by 1 base, with 7 bases between them. The germline gives CDR1 LGHDT, CDR2 YNNKEL (reference sequence). The CDR3 loop spans 13 amino acids. In DNA, the CDR3 is TGTGCCAGCAGGCAGGGTTCTGGAAACACCATATATTTT. It codes for CASRQGSGNTIYF.

This chain links TRBV7-3 with TRBJ2-2; D might be TRBD2 (6 bases). CDR3 length: 14 residues. V dropped 2 bases and J dropped 6 bases, with 10 bases sitting between them. Germline lookup yields CDR1 SGHTA and CDR2 FQGTGA. CDR3 amino acids: CASSLSTGAGELFF. The CDR3, as DNA: TGTGCCAGCAGCTTATCTACGGGAGCCGGGGAGCTGTTTTTT.

In nucleotides, the CDR3 is TGTGCCAGCAGCTTAGGTTCTAGCGGGGGACCCACAGATACGCAGTATTTT. Its translation: CASSLGSSGGPTDTQYF. V usage is TRBV11-3 and J usage is TRBJ2-3; 10 nucleotides line up with TRBD2. This CDR3 contains 17 residues. The germline CDR1 and CDR2 sequences are SGHNT and YENEEA. The V gene end was trimmed by 1 base and the J gene end by 2 bases; junction bases not matched to a gene: 6.

This clone appeared a single time. The CDR3 DNA reads as TGTGCCAGCAGCCCCGCCAAGCGGGAGAAATCCTACGAGCAGTACGTC. It translates to CASSPAKREKSYEQYV. V usage is TRBV21-1 and J usage is TRBJ2-7; TRBD2 is the table's D call and was not checked against the DNA. TRBV21-1 is an annotated pseudogene. This CDR3 has 16 amino acids.

This clone came up once. The CDR3: CASRSQGASSYEQYF. Here the CDR3 DNA reads TGTGCCAGCAGGAGTCAGGGGGCTTCCTCCTACGAGCAGTACTTC. This chain links TRBV28 with TRBJ2-7; TRBD1 agrees at 8 bases. Trimming took 6 bases from V and 0 from J; bases not matched to a gene: 7. Germline values: CDR1 MDHEN, CDR2 SYDVKM. The CDR3 is 15 residues long.

This chain joins TRBV29-1 and TRBJ1-1, with 10 positions matching TRBD1. CDR1 is SQVTM, CDR2 ANQGSEA, per germline. The CDR3 runs 16 residues. J lost 0 bases, V lost 7 bases, and 11 bases had no gene match. In nucleotides, the CDR3 is TGCAGCGCCCAACCGGGACAGGGGCCCATGAACACTGAAGCTTTCTTT. Translating gives CSAQPGQGPMNTEAFF.

The chain has TRBV24-1 and TRBJ2-3, with TRBD2 as a possible D gene (5 bases). The CDR3 sequence is 15 residues long. Germline V gene lookup returns CDR1 KGHDR and CDR2 SFDVKD. V dropped 1 base and J dropped 2 bases, with 9 bases sitting between them. CDR3 sequence reads: CATSDLEGYTDTQYF. The CDR3 coding sequence is TGTGCCACCAGTGATTTAGAGGGCTACACAGATACGCAGTATTTT.

The V and J genes are TRBV15 and TRBJ1-1, with TRBD1 identical over 10 bases. With 0 bases clipped from V and 0 bases from J, the junction kept 4 bases outside the gene matches. CDR1 is LNHNV, CDR2 YYDKDF, per germline (reference sequence). The CDR3 spans 17 residues. The DNA for the CDR3 is TGTGCCACCAGCAGAGATCTGGACAGGGGGTTGAACACTGAAGCTTTCTTT. Amino acids: CATSRDLDRGLNTEAFF. Full variable domain (outside the CDR3, taken from reference TRBV15 and TRBJ1-1): DAMVIQNPRYQVTQFGKPVTLSCSQTLNHNVMYWYQQKSSQAPKLLFHYYDKDFNNEADTPDNFQSRRPNTSFCFLDIRSPGLGDTAMYLCATSRDLDRGLNTEAFFGQGTRLTVV.

V is TRBV19 and J is TRBJ1-5; tentative D call: TRBD1 (5 bases). V was shortened by 4 bases and J by 2 bases, with 9 bases between the two germline ends. This CDR3 region has 14 residues. Looked up from germline, CDR1 is LNHDA and CDR2 is SQIVND (reference sequence). The DNA of the CDR3 is TGTGCCAGTAGTACGGGGGGAGGCAATCAGCCCCAGCATTTT. It is translated as CASSTGGGNQPQHF.

V is TRBV30 and J is TRBJ1-5; D gene unclear. V lost 1 base and J lost 6, with 16 bases in between. Per the germline V gene, CDR1 is GTSNPN and CDR2 is SVGIG (reference sequence). The CDR3 is made up of 15 amino acids. The CDR3 here is CAWSDPYFRGQPQHF. In DNA, the CDR3 is TGTGCCTGGAGTGATCCGTACTTTCGGGGTCAGCCCCAGCATTTT.

The rearrangement joins TRBV6-2 or TRBV6-3 to TRBJ1-1; TRBD1 matches at 10 bases. This CDR3 is 14 amino acids long. V lost 5 bases and J lost 4; bases outside the gene matches: 4. Germline values: CDR1 MNHEY, CDR2 SVGEGT. The CDR3 DNA reads TGTGCCAGCAGTAGGGGGACAGGGGCCACTGAAGCTTTCTTT. It is translated as CASSRGTGATEAFF.

The genes are TRBV18 and TRBJ2-5; unclear D gene. V lost 3 bases and J lost 2, with 4 bases in between. The germline V gene has CDR1 KGHSH and CDR2 LQKENI. This CDR3 has 12 residues. CDR3 loop: CASSPQQETQYF. The DNA for the CDR3 is TGTGCCAGCTCACCTCAGCAAGAGACCCAGTACTTC.

CDR3 bases: TGTGCCAGCAGTTACTCCTCGGGACAGGTCTCCTACGAGCAGTACTTC. Residues: CASSYSSGQVSYEQYF. The rearrangement links TRBV6-5 to TRBJ2-7; 8 nucleotides line up with TRBD1. From germline, CDR1 is MNHEY and CDR2 SVGAGI. The CDR3 contains 16 residues. V trimming: 0 bases; J trimming: 0 bases; junction bases outside the gene matches: 4.

The chain combines TRBV6-2 or TRBV6-3 with TRBJ2-6; the D gene is possibly TRBD1 (6 bases). The CDR3 loop spans 17 amino acids. In germline, CDR1 is MNHEY, CDR2 SVGEGT. Trimming removed 4 bases at V and 1 base at J, with 14 bases between. The DNA for the CDR3 is TGTGCCAGCAGTTCGGCAGGGGCAGGATCTGGGGCCAACGTCCTGACTTTC. Translating it yields CASSSAGAGSGANVLTF.

This clone occurred once. This chain links TRBV28 with TRBJ2-5; the match to TRBD1 covers 8 bases. Looked up from germline, CDR1 is MDHEN and CDR2 is SYDVKM. With 2 bases clipped from V and 4 bases from J, the junction kept 3 bases outside the gene matches. The CDR3 has 14 residues. The DNA for the CDR3 is TGTGCCAGCAGTTTACAGGGGGCAGGAGAGACCCAGTACTTC. Translation gives CASSLQGAGETQYF.

V and J are TRBV29-1 and TRBJ1-2; no firm D call. In germline, CDR1 is SQVTM, CDR2 ANQGSEA. This CDR3 is built from 9 residues. V lost 3 bases and J lost 12, with 8 bases in between. The CDR3: CSVETSHTF. The CDR3 DNA reads TGCAGCGTTGAGACTAGCCACACCTTC.

A single count supports this clone. V is TRBV5-4 and J is TRBJ1-2; 11 bases align to TRBD1. The germline V gene has CDR1 SGHNT and CDR2 YYREEE (reference sequence). J lost 6 bases, V lost 1 base, and 8 bases had no gene match. The CDR3 loop spans 16 amino acids. CDR3: CASSLSRTGGVHGYTF. In nucleotides, the CDR3 is TGTGCCAGCAGCTTGAGTAGGACAGGGGGCGTTCATGGCTACACCTTC.

The chain has TRBV28 and TRBJ2-1, with 7 bases matching TRBD2. V was clipped by 6 bases and J by 2 bases; unmatched bases: 4. The CDR3 is made up of 14 amino acids. Per germline, CDR1 MDHEN and CDR2 SYDVKM. CDR3 loop: CASRGGTTYNEQFF. CDR3 nucleotide sequence: TGTGCCAGCAGGGGAGGGACTACCTACAATGAGCAGTTCTTC.

The V call is TRBV30, the J call TRBJ2-7; possible D gene TRBD1, 5 bases. The germline CDR1 and CDR2 sequences are GTSNPN and SVGIG (reference sequence). With 2 bases removed from V and 0 bases from J, the gap between germline ends came to 11 bases. The CDR3 contains 14 residues. The CDR3 nucleotides read TGTGCCTGGAGTTGGGGCTTGCACTCCTACGAGCAGTACTTC. Translation gives CAWSWGLHSYEQYF.

The gene calls are TRBV7-2 and TRBJ1-1, with 7 bases that match TRBD1. V lost 5 bases to trimming and J lost 0 bases; unmatched junction nucleotides: 6. The CDR3 has 15 amino acids. Germline values: CDR1 SGHTA, CDR2 FQGNSA. This CDR3 reads CASSPRDRVNTEAFF. Here the CDR3 DNA reads TGTGCCAGCAGCCCTCGGGACAGAGTGAACACTGAAGCTTTCTTT.

The chain joins TRBV5-5 to TRBJ2-1, with 11 bases aligning to TRBD1. V was pared by 4 bases and J by 6 bases, with 3 bases of the junction left unmatched. The germline gives CDR1 SGHKS, CDR2 YYEKEE (reference sequence). This CDR3 has 14 residues. In DNA form, the CDR3 reads TGTGCCAGCAGCCGGGACAGGGGGATCAATGAGCAGTTCTTC. It specifies CASSRDRGINEQFF.

The chain has TRBV6-2 or TRBV6-3 and TRBJ1-1; TRBD1 matches at 10 bases. The CDR3 is 15 amino acids. CDR1 MNHEY and CDR2 SVGEGT come from the germline V gene. Trimming took 4 bases from V and 2 from J; bases not matched to a gene: 4. CDR3 DNA sequence: TGTGCCAGCAGTTGGACAGGGGGGCGAAACACTGAAGCTTTCTTT. Translating it yields CASSWTGGRNTEAFF.

The chain carries TRBV19 and TRBJ1-2, with 7 bases aligning to TRBD1. Germline V gene sequence: CDR1 LNHDA, CDR2 SQIVND (reference sequence). The CDR3 extends over 15 amino acids. The ends lost 10 bases at V and 6 bases at J; junction bases unmatched: 17. CDR3: CATGGNPGQRDGYTF. The CDR3 DNA sequence: TGTGCCACTGGGGGAAACCCGGGACAGCGAGATGGCTACACCTTC.